This T cell receptor (beta chain) appears in the sequencing data of a study of T cell responses to AZD1222 COVID-19 vaccine (TCRdb year 2021). In the study overall: A total of 233 trial participants underwent TCR sequencing, of whom roughly 210 received two doses of AZD1222 and some 25 received two doses of the MenACWY control vaccine. Trial participants were enrolled into age subgroups of 18-55, 56-69 and 70-plus years, which contained roughly 140, 27 and 60 TCR-sequenced participants, respectively. Study-wide findings and limitations: In the small 56-69-year group, the increase in depth fell short of significance, most likely because of low power. The whole spike protein was spanned by vaccine-associated CD4 TCRs, and dominant responses were seen in regions 160-218 and 743-854. A significant rise in spike-specific TCR breadth and depth was observed after two AZD1222 doses relative to day 0 and relative to MenACWY recipients. Participants were mostly white British and included more females than males, and it was suggested by the authors that clonal diversity may have been underestimated. Reportedly, almost half of the unique spike-specific TCRs recognized epitopes lying outside the regions that are mutated in the B.1.351 and B.1.1.7 variants. Because no day 14 peak-response samples were available, the repertoires could be characterized only after the peak T cell response. Conclusions about previously exposed vaccinees are limited because only a handful of AZD1222 recipients were SARS-CoV-2 seropositive at baseline.

The germline V gene supplies CDR1 SGHRS and CDR2 YFSETQ. From the cysteine through the phenylalanine, the CDR3 covers 14 amino acids. Only the CDR3 part of the read is kept: 42 bases, read in frame from the first base. V loses 1 base of germline sequence and J loses 4 bases, and the interval between the two ends is 9 bases. This specimen's time point label, per the study, means: baseline before first vaccination. The sample's treatment or condition label, decoded: meningococcal conjugate vaccine given as trial control. Vaccinee samples were obtained from the UK trials COV001 and COV002, which included a single-blind randomized controlled phase 2/3 trial of AZD1222 (ChAdOx1 nCoV-19) in healthy adults. For TCRbeta chain sequencing, PBMC samples were collected from trial participants at day 0 and at day 28 after the second dose. As to this clone: No antigen is known for it. No qualities accompany the bases; no much larger clone lies one base away.

The CDR3 regions of human TCRbeta chains were subjected to immunosequencing. For the original study's pipeline: TCRs in the repertoires were compared against a reference library of SARS-CoV-2-specific TCRs that had been generated with the MIRA antigen-specificity platform. Breadth was defined as the fraction of unique TCRs that were SARS-CoV-2-associated, and depth was defined as the fraction of total T cells that were SARS-CoV-2-associated. Using the MIRA data, each spike-specific TCR was mapped to the spike region that the TCR reacts to and placed in a CD4 or CD8 class. Log10-transformed breadth and depth values were compared by one-way ANOVA with Sidak's multiple comparisons tests. Sourced from immuneACCESS, this table was stored by TCRdb with only in-frame sequences that have V and J called. A share of the clones is absent; for the studies checked, an unresolved V gene accounts for under half, and the remainder has no known explanation. V and J calls and clone size are given by that table; D and trimming were obtained from the DNA. For this sample there are 80,000 to 90,000 clones; 91% appear just once. The ten largest make up around 5.2% of the sample.

The sequence derives from an adult in good health. The specimen comprised peripheral blood, sampled on day 0 of MenACWY control vaccination. This chain is built from TRBV5-1 and TRBJ1-3, with the D gene not confidently named. The CDR3: CASSLYAGGNTIYF. The bases are TGCGCCAGCAGCTTGTATGCAGGCGGAAACACCATATATTTT. Here the CDR3 is joined to the reference TRBV5-1 and TRBJ1-3 genes, and the full variable domain is: KAGVTQTPRYLIKTRGQQVTLSCSPISGHRSVSWYQQTPGQGLQFLFEYFSETQRNKGNFPGRFSGRQFSNSRSEMNVSTLELGDSALYLCASSLYAGGNTIYFGEGSWLTVV.